What follows are 22 T cell receptor beta chains derived from one specimen sequenced in a study of blood T cell repertoires in COVID-19. TCRdb's table, derived via immunoSEQ multiplex PCR, lists solely in-frame clones and lacks some. The table shows about 260,000 clones, with 91% occurring only once. Input material: peripheral blood. Receptor source: a young adult with COVID-19, enrolled during active disease.

The V gene is TRBV4-1, the J gene TRBJ2-7; D remains ambiguous. V was trimmed by 4 bases and J by 6 bases, leaving 13 bases between them. Germline lookup yields CDR1 MGHRA and CDR2 YSYEKL. This CDR3 spans 13 amino acids. The CDR3 is CASSLGPIGEQYF. The CDR3 DNA is TGCGCCAGCAGCCTTGGGCCTATAGGCGAGCAGTACTTC.

This clone has a single count. The genes are TRBV5-6 and TRBJ2-7, with 9 bases that match TRBD2. V lost 3 bases to trimming and J lost 0 bases; unmatched junction nucleotides: 7. The V gene's germline CDR1 is SGHDT and CDR2 YYEEEE. The CDR3 extends over 16 amino acids. CDR3 loop: CASSSGGSGSSYEQYF. The CDR3 bases are TGTGCCAGCAGCTCCGGGGGTAGCGGGAGCTCCTACGAGCAGTACTTC.

This chain connects TRBV2 to TRBJ1-4, with 10 bases identical to TRBD1. V gave up 4 bases and J gave up 3 bases; unmatched junction bases: 2. The germline V gene has CDR1 SNHLY and CDR2 FYNNEI. The CDR3 covers 15 residues. CDR3 nucleotides: TGTGCCAGCAGTGGACAGGGGGCGGCTAATGAAAAACTGTTTTTT. It codes for CASSGQGAANEKLFF.

The chain combines TRBV2 with TRBJ2-1, with 7 bases matching TRBD2. V was pared by 11 bases and J by 5 bases, with 12 bases of the junction left unmatched. The CDR3 runs to 14 residues. Germline V lookup: CDR1 SNHLY, CDR2 FYNNEI. CDR3 sequence (DNA): TGTGCCTTCTGGGGGGGAGGTTACAACAATGAGCAGTTCTTC. Translated, it gives CAFWGGGYNNEQFF.

This chain links TRBV18 with TRBJ2-7, with D maybe TRBD2 (6 bases). The germline gives CDR1 KGHSH, CDR2 LQKENI. V shed 5 bases and J shed 7 bases, with 15 bases lying between them. The CDR3 runs 13 residues. The CDR3 sequence is CASSDGTGKEQYF. Written as DNA, the CDR3 is TGTGCCAGCTCAGACGGGACTGGCAAGGAGCAGTACTTC.

The chain links TRBV5-1 to TRBJ2-2, with a tentative D call TRBD2 (5 bases). The CDR3 contains 14 residues. The ends were cut back, 0 bases at V and 6 bases at J, with 9 bases in the middle. Germline CDR1 reads SGHRS; CDR2 reads YFSETQ. CDR3 amino acids: CASSLVSAAGELFF. The CDR3, as DNA: TGCGCCAGCAGCTTGGTGTCAGCGGCCGGGGAGCTGTTTTTT.

The rearrangement uses TRBV18 and TRBJ1-1; 7 nucleotides match TRBD1. The CDR3 extends over 14 amino acids. Unmatched junction bases numbered 6, after V lost 6 bases and J lost 2 bases. In germline, CDR1 is KGHSH, CDR2 LQKENI. CDR3 protein: CASSSTGLNTEAFF. CDR3 in DNA: TGTGCCAGCTCCTCGACAGGGCTAAACACTGAAGCTTTCTTT. Based on the CDR3 plus reference TRBV18 and TRBJ1-1, the full variable domain is NAGVMQNPRHLVRRRGQEARLRCSPMKGHSHVYWYRQLPEEGLKFMVYLQKENIIDESGMPKERFSAEFPKEGPSILRIQQVVRGDSAAYFCASSSTGLNTEAFFGQGTRLTVV.

The chain has TRBV2 and TRBJ2-1; 14 bases agree with TRBD2. The trim removed 1 base at V and 10 bases at J, leaving 3 bases unmatched. The CDR3 length is 15 residues. The germline V gene has CDR1 SNHLY and CDR2 FYNNEI. This CDR3 reads CASSEGTSGRSEQFF. CDR3 DNA: TGTGCCAGCAGTGAAGGGACTAGCGGGAGGTCAGAGCAGTTCTTC.

The chain links TRBV30 to TRBJ1-3, with TRBD1 matching over 7 bases. Germline V CDR1 and CDR2: GTSNPN, SVGIG (reference sequence). The CDR3 has 15 residues. Unmatched junction bases numbered 5, after V lost 3 bases and J lost 0 bases. In nucleotides, the CDR3 is TGTGCCTGGAGCTACCGGGACAGCTCTGGAAACACCATATATTTT. Amino acids: CAWSYRDSSGNTIYF.

V gene TRBV11-2 combines with J gene TRBJ2-1; no definite D call. CDR3 length equals 10 residues. CDR1 is SGHAT, CDR2 FQNNGV, per germline. V was pared by 5 bases and J by 8 bases, with 4 bases between. Here the CDR3 DNA reads TGTGCCAGCAGCCGGGATGAGCAGTTCTTC. Its protein product is CASSRDEQFF.

The J gene is TRBJ2-1, the V gene TRBV6-5; no reliable D call. This CDR3 spans 13 amino acids. The V and J ends lost 4 bases and 8 bases respectively, with 12 bases between them. Germline lookup yields CDR1 MNHEY and CDR2 SVGAGI. This CDR3 is CASSSRMSDEQFF. In DNA form, the CDR3 reads TGTGCCAGCAGTTCGCGAATGTCGGATGAGCAGTTCTTC.

This chain uses TRBV3-1 (or the pseudogene TRBV3-2) with TRBJ2-5; possible D gene TRBD2, 5 bases. The germline V gene encodes CDR1 LGHDT and CDR2 YNNKEL (reference sequence). This CDR3 is 14 amino acids long. Deletions cut 2 bases from V and 5 bases from J, with 12 bases between. CDR3: CASSQFLAGETQYF. The DNA of the CDR3 is TGTGCCAGCAGCCAATTCCTAGCCGGTGAGACCCAGTACTTC.

This chain connects TRBV27 to TRBJ2-3; 8 bases fit TRBD1. Unmatched junction bases numbered 13, after V lost 5 bases and J lost 0 bases. The CDR3 loop spans 18 amino acids. Per the germline V gene, CDR1 is MNHEY and CDR2 is SMNVEV (reference sequence). The CDR3 region has the DNA TGTGCCAGCAGTAAGGCCCCCCCGGGACAGGCTAGCACAGATACGCAGTATTTT. The encoded protein is CASSKAPPGQASTDTQYF.

With regard to this clone: The sample holds other DNA sequences that translate to the same CDR3. The V and J genes are TRBV20-1 and TRBJ2-7, with D tentatively TRBD2 (6 bases). Per germline, CDR1 DFQATT and CDR2 SNEGSKA (reference sequence). V lost 3 bases and J lost 4, with 7 bases in between. This CDR3 region has 11 residues. The DNA for the CDR3 is TGCAGTGCTAGGGGAGGTTACGAGCAGTACTTC. It encodes CSARGGYEQYF.

The CDR3 nucleotides read TGTGCCAGCAGTGCAATTAGAGGAGAGACCCAGTACTTC. This codes for CASSAIRGETQYF. The chain combines TRBV25-1 with TRBJ2-5; D not resolved. V was cut by 4 bases and J by 4 bases, with 10 bases left in between. CDR3 length equals 13 residues. Germline CDR1 is MGHDK and CDR2 is SYGVNS.

The chain links TRBV5-4 to TRBJ1-1; TRBD1 is a possible D gene (5 bases). The CDR3 consists of 16 residues. The V gene lost 5 bases and the J gene lost 0 bases, with 17 bases spanning the gap. The V gene's germline CDR1 is SGHNT and CDR2 YYREEE (reference sequence). CDR3 coding DNA: TGTGCCAGCAGTCTCCTCGGGGGTAGCATGAACACTGAAGCTTTCTTT. This gives the protein CASSLLGGSMNTEAFF. Drawing the rest from reference TRBV5-4 and TRBJ1-1, the complete variable domain is ETGVTQSPTHLIKTRGQQVTLRCSSQSGHNTVSWYQQALGQGPQFIFQYYREEENGRGNFPPRFSGLQFPNYSSELNVNALELDDSALYLCASSLLGGSMNTEAFFGQGTRLTVV.

This sequence joins TRBV9 and TRBJ2-3; 10 nucleotides line up with TRBD2. Germline lookup yields CDR1 SGDLS and CDR2 YYNGEE. V trimming: 4 bases; J trimming: 3 bases; junction bases outside the gene matches: 2. This CDR3 contains 14 residues. In nucleotides, the CDR3 is TGTGCCAGCAGCTCTAGCGGGAGAACAGATACGCAGTATTTT. Protein product: CASSSSGRTDTQYF. The full variable domain, completed using reference TRBV9 and TRBJ2-3, is DSGVTQTPKHLITATGQRVTLRCSPRSGDLSVYWYQQSLDQGLQFLIQYYNGEERAKGNILERFSAQQFPDLHSELNLSSLELGDSALYFCASSSSGRTDTQYFGPGTRLTVL.

Concerning this clone itself: Other DNA sequences from this sample encode an identical CDR3 as well. This rearrangement joins TRBV5-6 to TRBJ2-7; D might be TRBD1 (5 bases). With 1 base removed from V and 1 base from J, the gap between germline ends came to 6 bases. The germline V gene encodes CDR1 SGHDT and CDR2 YYEEEE. The CDR3 is 13 amino acids. The CDR3 region is CASSLRGSYEQYF. CDR3 bases: TGTGCCAGCAGCTTGAGGGGATCCTACGAGCAGTACTTC.

The chain employs TRBV7-9 and TRBJ2-5, with D perhaps TRBD2 (6 bases). The CDR3 runs 14 residues. Trimming cost V 5 bases and J 5 bases, with 15 bases left between them. Germline V gives CDR1 SEHNR, CDR2 FQNEAQ (reference sequence). The CDR3 coding sequence is TGTGCCAGCAGCGCACCTAGCGCAGCCGAGACCCAGTACTTC. Translating gives CASSAPSAAETQYF.

V gene TRBV4-2 combines with J gene TRBJ2-5; D is ambiguous. CDR3 size: 14 residues. Trimming removed 0 bases at V and 4 bases at J, with 9 bases between. Germline values: CDR1 LGHNA, CDR2 YNFKEQ. The CDR3 spells CASSQERRGETQYF. CDR3 DNA sequence: TGTGCCAGCAGCCAAGAACGCCGAGGAGAGACCCAGTACTTC.

The V gene is TRBV6-2 or TRBV6-3, the J gene TRBJ2-3; D remains ambiguous. Trimming removed 2 bases at V and 2 bases at J, with 2 bases between. The germline V gene has CDR1 MNHEY and CDR2 SVGEGT. CDR3 length: 12 amino acids. Here the CDR3 DNA reads TGTGCCAGCAGTTACCTCACAGATACGCAGTATTTT. It yields the protein CASSYLTDTQYF.

This chain links TRBV7-9 with TRBJ1-2, with D tentatively TRBD1 (6 bases). The V end lost 5 bases, the J end lost 4 bases, and 11 bases lay between the germline ends. CDR1 SEHNR and CDR2 FQNEAQ come from the germline V gene (reference sequence). This CDR3 is 13 amino acids long. The CDR3 spells CASSLDRIYGYTF. In DNA, the CDR3 is TGTGCCAGCAGCCTGGACAGAATCTATGGCTACACCTTC. Full variable domain (missing parts from reference TRBV7-9 and TRBJ1-2): DTGVSQNPRHKITKRGQNVTFRCDPISEHNRLYWYRQTLGQGPEFLTYFQNEAQLEKSRLLSDRFSAERPKGSFSTLEIQRTEQGDSAMYLCASSLDRIYGYTFGSGTRLTVV.